This T cell receptor beta chain was identified in a study of T cell changes during pregnancy in multiple sclerosis. Clones were read by immunoSEQ multiplex PCR, and TCRdb kept only the in-frame ones, dropping some. Seen here are 100,000 or so clones, approximately 95% observed once, and the top ten hold about 1.7%. The V segment lost 6 bases and the J segment 10 bases; nucleotides outside the gene matches: 14. The CDR3 sequence is 17 residues long. Germline CDR1 and CDR2: MDHEN and SYDVKM. The sequencing here drew on peripheral blood, taken after pregnancy. The chain recombines TRBV28 with TRBJ2-1, with 14 positions matching TRBD2. The sequence was collected from a female donor in good health, enrolled as a control in a pregnancy study. This CDR3 is CASRWGQGTSGSYEQFF. CDR3 in DNA: TGTGCCAGCAGATGGGGCCAAGGGACTAGCGGGAGTTACGAGCAGTTCTTC.